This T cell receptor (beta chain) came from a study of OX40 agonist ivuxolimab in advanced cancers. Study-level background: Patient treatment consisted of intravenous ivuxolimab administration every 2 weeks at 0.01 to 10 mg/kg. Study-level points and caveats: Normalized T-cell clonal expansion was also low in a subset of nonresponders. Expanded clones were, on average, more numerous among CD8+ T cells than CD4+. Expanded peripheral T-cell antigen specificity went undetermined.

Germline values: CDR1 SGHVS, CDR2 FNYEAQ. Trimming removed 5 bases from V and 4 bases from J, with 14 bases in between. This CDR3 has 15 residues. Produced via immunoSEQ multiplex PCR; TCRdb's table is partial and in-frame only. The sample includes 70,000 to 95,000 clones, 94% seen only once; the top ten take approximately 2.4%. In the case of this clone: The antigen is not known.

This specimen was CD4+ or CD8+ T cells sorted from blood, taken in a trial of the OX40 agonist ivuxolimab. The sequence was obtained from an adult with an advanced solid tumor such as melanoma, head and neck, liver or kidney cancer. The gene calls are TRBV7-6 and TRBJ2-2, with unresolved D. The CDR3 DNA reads TGTGCCAGCAGCAAAGGTCTGATCGGCACCGGGGAGCTGTTTTTT. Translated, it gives CASSKGLIGTGELFF.